This T cell receptor (beta chain) originates from a study of OX40 agonist ivuxolimab in advanced cancers. Overall study: The study treated patients with ivuxolimab, an agonistic anti-OX40 (CD134) antibody.

Comment on this clone: Its specificity is unknown.

The table came from immunoSEQ multiplex PCR; TCRdb's copy has only in-frame clones and leaves some out. The sample lists roughly 18,000 clones, roughly 71% seen once, with roughly 19% in the top ten. Study results and limitations: People who partly responded at 0.1-3.0 mg/kg had some of the least clonal expansion seen. The study observed clonal expansion of CD4+ and CD8+ blood T cells by week 6 at 0.1 to 3.0 mg/kg.

The CDR3 is 13 amino acids. Germline V gives CDR1 SNHLY, CDR2 FYNNEI. V gave up 6 bases and J gave up 6 bases, with 14 bases separating them. The clonotype originates from an adult with an advanced solid tumor such as melanoma, head and neck, liver or kidney cancer. The sample consisted of CD4+ or CD8+ T cells sorted from blood, taken in a trial of the OX40 agonist ivuxolimab. The chain carries TRBV2 and TRBJ1-2; tentative D call: TRBD1 (5 bases). This CDR3 reads CASSLPGIDGYTF. The CDR3 DNA follows: TGTGCCAGCAGCCTCCCAGGGATCGATGGCTACACCTTC.